These 7 T cell receptor beta chains were sequenced from one sample in a study of blood T cells in healthy people across ages. It was with a sample-barcoded 5' primer and a J-beta primer mix that a second PCR of roughly 7 to 11 cycles was run. TCRdb ran MiXCR on the 5' RACE reads and lists one entry per CDR3 protein. Here the sample spans about 800,000 distinct CDR3 sequences, 20% to 25% being singletons. A further study also used this sample, focusing on T cells of mothers and their children.

The sample consisted of blood. The receptors stem from a boy aged 5-17 years in good health.

The chain carries TRBV3-1 and TRBJ2-3; D is possibly TRBD1 or TRBD2 (6 bases each). Germline V gene lookup returns CDR1 LGHDT and CDR2 YNNKEL (reference sequence). The CDR3 consists of 17 residues. Trimming removed 3 bases from V and 5 bases from J, with 21 bases in between. Here the CDR3 reads CASSQPSWGAKGDTQYF. The CDR3 DNA is TGTGCCAGCAGCCAGCCCTCCTGGGGGGCCAAGGGAGATACGCAGTATTTT.

This clonotype was detected a few times. This chain links TRBV7-6 with TRBJ1-3, with 7 bases fitting TRBD1. The J segment lost 3 bases and the V segment lost 3 bases, leaving 5 bases of the junction unmatched. The CDR3 length is 15 residues. Germline V gene lookup returns CDR1 SGHVS and CDR2 FNYEAQ. The CDR3 protein is CASSLTGSFGNTIYF. In DNA form, the CDR3 reads TGTGCCAGCAGCTTGACAGGGTCGTTTGGAAACACCATATATTTT.

This clonotype occurred a few times. The V and J genes are TRBV20-1 and TRBJ1-2, with 7 positions matching TRBD1. CDR1 is DFQATT and CDR2 is SNEGSKA in the germline V gene (reference sequence). This CDR3 comprises 12 residues. With 7 bases clipped from V and 2 bases from J, the junction kept 4 bases outside the gene matches. Written as DNA, the CDR3 is TGCAGTGAGACAGGGCCCAACTATGGCTACACCTTC. Amino acids: CSETGPNYGYTF.

This clonotype turned up a few times. The chain recombines TRBV6-4 with TRBJ2-1; D is possibly TRBD1 or TRBD2 (5 bases each). The CDR3 is 15 residues long. Trimming left V 3 bases short and J 10 bases short, with 19 bases between. Germline loops: CDR1 MRHNA, CDR2 SNTAGT. The CDR3 here is CASSEGVRETEEQFF. The DNA of the CDR3 is TGTGCCAGCAGTGAAGGTGTCAGGGAGACAGAAGAGCAGTTCTTC.

In its sample, this clonotype was seen a few times. The chain is built from TRBV28 and TRBJ2-1; no clear D gene. The DNA end is a closer match to TRBJ2-7, so the J assignment may be wrong. Germline V gives CDR1 MDHEN, CDR2 SYDVKM. CDR3 length equals 12 residues. The CDR3 reads CASSFGLAEQYF. The CDR3 DNA reads TGTGCCAGCAGTTTTGGGTTGGCCGAGCAGTACTTC.

The chain employs TRBV7-9 and TRBJ2-7; TRBD2 matches 8 bases. V was clipped by 4 bases and J by 3 bases; unmatched bases: 14. Looked up from germline, CDR1 is SEHNR and CDR2 is FQNEAQ (reference sequence). This CDR3 region has 17 residues. The CDR3 sequence is CASSSTFPSGSDYEQYF. CDR3 nucleotide sequence: TGTGCCAGCAGCTCCACGTTCCCCAGCGGGAGTGACTACGAGCAGTACTTC. Full variable domain (remainder filled in from reference TRBV7-9 and TRBJ2-7): DTGVSQNPRHKITKRGQNVTFRCDPISEHNRLYWYRQTLGQGPEFLTYFQNEAQLEKSRLLSDRFSAERPKGSFSTLEIQRTEQGDSAMYLCASSSTFPSGSDYEQYFGPGTRLTVT.

A few counts support this clonotype. The chain carries TRBV29-1 and TRBJ1-1; D ambiguous. CDR1 is SQVTM, CDR2 ANQGSEA, per germline. Deletions cut 6 bases from V and 7 bases from J, with 6 bases between. This CDR3 contains 9 residues. The CDR3 region has the DNA TGCAGCGTGCTGGGTGAAGCTTTCTTT. Its translation is CSVLGEAFF.